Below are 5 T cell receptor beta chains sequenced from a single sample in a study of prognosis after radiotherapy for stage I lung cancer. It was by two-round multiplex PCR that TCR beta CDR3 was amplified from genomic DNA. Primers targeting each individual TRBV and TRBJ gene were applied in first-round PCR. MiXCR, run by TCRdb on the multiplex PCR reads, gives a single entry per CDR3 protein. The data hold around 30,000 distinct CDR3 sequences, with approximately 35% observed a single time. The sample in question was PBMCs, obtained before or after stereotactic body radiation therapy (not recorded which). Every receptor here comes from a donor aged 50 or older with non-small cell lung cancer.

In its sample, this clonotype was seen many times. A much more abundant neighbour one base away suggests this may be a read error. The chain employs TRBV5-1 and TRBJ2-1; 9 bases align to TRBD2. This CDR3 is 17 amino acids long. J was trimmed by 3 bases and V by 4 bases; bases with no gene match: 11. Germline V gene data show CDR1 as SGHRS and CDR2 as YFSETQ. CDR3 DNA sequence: TGCGCCAGCAGCCTCCTGGGACTAGCAGGGAGCTACAATGAGCAGTTCTTC. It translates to CASSLLGLAGSYNEQFF. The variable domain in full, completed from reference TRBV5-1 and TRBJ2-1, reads KAGVTQTPRYLIKTRGQQVTLSCSPISGHRSVSWYQQTPGQGLQFLFEYFSETQRNKGNFPGRFSGRQFSNSRSEMNVSTLELGDSALYLCASSLLGLAGSYNEQFFGPGTRLTVL.

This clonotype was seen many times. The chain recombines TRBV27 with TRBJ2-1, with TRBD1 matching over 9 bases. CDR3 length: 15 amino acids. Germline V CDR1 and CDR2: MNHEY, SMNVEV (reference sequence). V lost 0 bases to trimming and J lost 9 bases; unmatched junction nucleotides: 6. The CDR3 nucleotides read TGTGCCAGCAGTTTATCGGACAGGGGCTCGGGTGAGCAGTTCTTC. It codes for CASSLSDRGSGEQFF.

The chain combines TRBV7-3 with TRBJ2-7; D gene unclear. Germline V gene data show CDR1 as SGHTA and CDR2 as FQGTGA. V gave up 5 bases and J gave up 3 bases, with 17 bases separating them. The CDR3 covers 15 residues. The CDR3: CASSVSPVPNYEQYF. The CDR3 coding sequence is TGTGCCAGCAGCGTTTCCCCAGTGCCAAACTACGAGCAGTACTTC.

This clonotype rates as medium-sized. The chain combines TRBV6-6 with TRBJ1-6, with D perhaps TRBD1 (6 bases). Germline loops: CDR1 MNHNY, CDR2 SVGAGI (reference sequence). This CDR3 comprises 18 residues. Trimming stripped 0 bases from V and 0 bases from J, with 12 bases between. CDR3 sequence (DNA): TGTGCCAGCAGTTACTCCGGACAGACGGGCTCCTATAATTCACCCCTCCACTTT. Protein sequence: CASSYSGQTGSYNSPLHF.

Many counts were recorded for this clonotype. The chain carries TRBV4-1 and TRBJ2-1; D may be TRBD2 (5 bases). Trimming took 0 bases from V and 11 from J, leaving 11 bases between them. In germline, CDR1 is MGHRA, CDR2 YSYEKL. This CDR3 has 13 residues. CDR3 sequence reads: CASSQDRGMKQFF. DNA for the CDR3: TGCGCCAGCAGCCAAGATCGGGGAATGAAGCAGTTCTTC.